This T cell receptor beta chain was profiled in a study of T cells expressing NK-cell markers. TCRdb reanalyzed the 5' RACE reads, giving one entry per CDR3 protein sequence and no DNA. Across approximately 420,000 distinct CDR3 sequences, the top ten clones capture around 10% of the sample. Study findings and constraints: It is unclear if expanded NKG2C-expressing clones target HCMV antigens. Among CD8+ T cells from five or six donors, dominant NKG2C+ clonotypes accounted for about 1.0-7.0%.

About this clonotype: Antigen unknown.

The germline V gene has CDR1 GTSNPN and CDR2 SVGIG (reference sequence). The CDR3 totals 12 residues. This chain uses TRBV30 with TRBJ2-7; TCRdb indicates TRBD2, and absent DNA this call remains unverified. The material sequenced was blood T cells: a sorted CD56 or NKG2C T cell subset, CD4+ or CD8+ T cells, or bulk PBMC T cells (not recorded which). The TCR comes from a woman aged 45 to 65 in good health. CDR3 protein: CAWSVTSSEQYF.